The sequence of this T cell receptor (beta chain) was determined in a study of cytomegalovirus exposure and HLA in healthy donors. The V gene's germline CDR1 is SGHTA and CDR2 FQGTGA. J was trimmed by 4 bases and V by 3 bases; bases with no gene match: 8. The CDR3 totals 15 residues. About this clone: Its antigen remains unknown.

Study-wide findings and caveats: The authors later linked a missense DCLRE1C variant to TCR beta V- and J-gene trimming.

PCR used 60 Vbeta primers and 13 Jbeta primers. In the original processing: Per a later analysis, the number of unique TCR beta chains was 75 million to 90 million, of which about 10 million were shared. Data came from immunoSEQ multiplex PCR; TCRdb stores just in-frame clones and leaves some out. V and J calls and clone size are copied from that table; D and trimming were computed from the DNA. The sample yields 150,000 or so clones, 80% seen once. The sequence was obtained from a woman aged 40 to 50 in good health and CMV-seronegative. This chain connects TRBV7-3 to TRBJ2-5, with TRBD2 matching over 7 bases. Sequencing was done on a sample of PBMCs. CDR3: CASSLGLSGLETQYF. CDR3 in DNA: TGTGCCAGCAGCTTGGGCCTTAGCGGGCTAGAGACCCAGTACTTC.